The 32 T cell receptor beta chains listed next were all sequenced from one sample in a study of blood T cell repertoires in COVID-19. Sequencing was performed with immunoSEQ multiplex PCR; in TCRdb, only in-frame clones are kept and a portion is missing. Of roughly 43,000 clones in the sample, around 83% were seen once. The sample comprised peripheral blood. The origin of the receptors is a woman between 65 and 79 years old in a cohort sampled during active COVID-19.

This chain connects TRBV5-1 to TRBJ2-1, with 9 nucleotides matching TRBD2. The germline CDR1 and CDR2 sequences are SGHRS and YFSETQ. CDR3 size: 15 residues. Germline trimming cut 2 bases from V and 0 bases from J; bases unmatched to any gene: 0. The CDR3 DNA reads TGCGCCAGCAGCTTTAGCGGGAGCTCCTACAATGAGCAGTTCTTC. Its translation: CASSFSGSSYNEQFF.

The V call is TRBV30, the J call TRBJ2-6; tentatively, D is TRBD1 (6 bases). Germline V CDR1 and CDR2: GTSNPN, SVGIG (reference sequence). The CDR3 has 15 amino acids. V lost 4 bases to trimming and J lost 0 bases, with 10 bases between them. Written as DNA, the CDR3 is TGTGCCTGGAAGGGGACACACTCTGGGGCCAACGTCCTGACTTTC. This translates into CAWKGTHSGANVLTF.

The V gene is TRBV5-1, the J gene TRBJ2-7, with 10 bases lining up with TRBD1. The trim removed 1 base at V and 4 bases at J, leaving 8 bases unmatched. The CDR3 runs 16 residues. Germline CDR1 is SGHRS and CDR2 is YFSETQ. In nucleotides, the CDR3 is TGCGCCAGCAGCTTGTATGGACAGGGGGTGGGGTACGAGCAGTACTTC. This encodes CASSLYGQGVGYEQYF.

In DNA, the CDR3 is TGTGCCACCAGTGATCCCGGAGACGTTACCCAAGAGACCCAGTACTTC. It specifies CATSDPGDVTQETQYF. The rearrangement uses TRBV24-1 and TRBJ2-5; D remains ambiguous. There are 16 residues in the CDR3. Germline V CDR1 and CDR2: KGHDR, SFDVKD. Deletions cut 3 bases from V and 1 base from J, with 14 bases between.

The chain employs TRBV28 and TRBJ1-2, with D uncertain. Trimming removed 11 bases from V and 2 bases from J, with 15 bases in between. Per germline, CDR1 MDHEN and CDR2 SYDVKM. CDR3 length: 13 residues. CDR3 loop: CAARTDTNYGYTF. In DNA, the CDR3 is TGTGCCGCCCGAACTGACACGAACTATGGCTACACCTTC.

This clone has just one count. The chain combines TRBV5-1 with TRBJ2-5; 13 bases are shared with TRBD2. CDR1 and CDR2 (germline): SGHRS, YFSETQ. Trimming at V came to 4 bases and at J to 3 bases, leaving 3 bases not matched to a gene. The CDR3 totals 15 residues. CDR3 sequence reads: CASSTGTSGKETQYF. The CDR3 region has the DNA TGCGCCAGCAGCACCGGGACTAGCGGGAAAGAGACCCAGTACTTC.

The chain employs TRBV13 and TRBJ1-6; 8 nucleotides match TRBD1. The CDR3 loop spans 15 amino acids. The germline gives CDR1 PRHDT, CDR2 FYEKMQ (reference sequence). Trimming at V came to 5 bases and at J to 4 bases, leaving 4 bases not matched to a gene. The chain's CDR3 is CASSPGTGYNSPLHF. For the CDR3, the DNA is TGTGCCAGCAGCCCAGGGACAGGTTATAATTCACCCCTCCACTTT.

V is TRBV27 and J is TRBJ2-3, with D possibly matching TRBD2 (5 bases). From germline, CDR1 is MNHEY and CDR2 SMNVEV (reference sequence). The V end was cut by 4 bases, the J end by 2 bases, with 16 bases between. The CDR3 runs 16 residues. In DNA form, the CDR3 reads TGTGCCAGCAGTTATACATTCCGGGGTGCCACAGATACGCAGTATTTT. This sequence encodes CASSYTFRGATDTQYF.

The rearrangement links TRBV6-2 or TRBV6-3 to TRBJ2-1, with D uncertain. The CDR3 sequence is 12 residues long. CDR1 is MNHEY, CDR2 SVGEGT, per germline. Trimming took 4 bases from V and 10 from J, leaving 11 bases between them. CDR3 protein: CASSSTLGEQFF. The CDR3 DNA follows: TGTGCCAGCAGTTCGACTCTAGGAGAGCAGTTCTTC.

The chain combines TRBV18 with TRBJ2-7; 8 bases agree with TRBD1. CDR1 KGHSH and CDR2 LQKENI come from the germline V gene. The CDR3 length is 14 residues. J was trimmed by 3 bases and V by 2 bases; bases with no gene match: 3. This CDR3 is CASSPRTGYYEQYF. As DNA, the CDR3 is TGTGCCAGCTCACCAAGGACAGGGTACTACGAGCAGTACTTC.

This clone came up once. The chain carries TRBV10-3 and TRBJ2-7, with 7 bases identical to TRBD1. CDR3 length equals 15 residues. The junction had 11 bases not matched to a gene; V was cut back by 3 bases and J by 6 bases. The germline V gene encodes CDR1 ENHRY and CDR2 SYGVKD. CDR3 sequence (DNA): TGTGCCATCAGTGAACCCTCCGACAGGGTGGGCGAGCAGTACTTC. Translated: CAISEPSDRVGEQYF.

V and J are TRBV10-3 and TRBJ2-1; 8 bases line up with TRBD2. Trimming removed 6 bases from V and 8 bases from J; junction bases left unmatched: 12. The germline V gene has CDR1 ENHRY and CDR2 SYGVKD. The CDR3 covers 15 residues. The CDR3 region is CAISSSGLFTDEQFF. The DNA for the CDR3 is TGTGCCATCAGCTCTAGCGGGTTGTTTACCGATGAGCAGTTCTTC.

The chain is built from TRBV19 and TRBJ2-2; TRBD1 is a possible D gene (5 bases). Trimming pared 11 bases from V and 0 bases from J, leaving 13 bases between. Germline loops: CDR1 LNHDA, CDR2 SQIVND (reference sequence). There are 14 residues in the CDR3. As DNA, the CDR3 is TGTGCCGCGGTGGCAGGGACGAACACCGGGGAGCTGTTTTTT. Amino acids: CAAVAGTNTGELFF.

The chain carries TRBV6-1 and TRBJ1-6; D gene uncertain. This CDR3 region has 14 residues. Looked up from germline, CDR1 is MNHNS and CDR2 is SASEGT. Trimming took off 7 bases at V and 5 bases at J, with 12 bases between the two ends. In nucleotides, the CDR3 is TGTGCCAGCACCCATTCGCCTAATAATTCACCCCTCCACTTT. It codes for CASTHSPNNSPLHF.

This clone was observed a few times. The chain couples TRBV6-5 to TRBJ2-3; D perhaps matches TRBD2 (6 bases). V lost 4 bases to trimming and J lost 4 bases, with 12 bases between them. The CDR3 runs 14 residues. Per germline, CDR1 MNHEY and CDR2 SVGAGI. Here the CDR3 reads CASSSLAIPDTQYF. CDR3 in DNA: TGTGCCAGCAGTTCCCTAGCGATCCCAGATACGCAGTATTTT.

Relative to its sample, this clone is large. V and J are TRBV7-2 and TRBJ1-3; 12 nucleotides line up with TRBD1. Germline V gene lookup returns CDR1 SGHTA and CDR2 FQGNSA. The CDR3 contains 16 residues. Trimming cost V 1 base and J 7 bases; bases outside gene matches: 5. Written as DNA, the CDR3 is TGTGCCAGCAGCTTAGAAGGGACAGGGGGCATGAACACCATATATTTT. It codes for CASSLEGTGGMNTIYF.

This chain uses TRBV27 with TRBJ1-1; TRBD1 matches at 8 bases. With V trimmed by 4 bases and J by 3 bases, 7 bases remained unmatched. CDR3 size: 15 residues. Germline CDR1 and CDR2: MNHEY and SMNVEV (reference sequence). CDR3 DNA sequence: TGTGCCAGCAGTTCGATACCGACAGGGGACACTGAAGCTTTCTTT. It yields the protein CASSSIPTGDTEAFF.

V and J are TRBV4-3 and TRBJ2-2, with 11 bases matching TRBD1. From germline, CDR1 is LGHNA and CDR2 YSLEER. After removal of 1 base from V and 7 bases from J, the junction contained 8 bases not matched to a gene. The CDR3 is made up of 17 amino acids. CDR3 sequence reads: CASSQAPGQGVYGELFF. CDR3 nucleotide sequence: TGCGCCAGCAGCCAAGCCCCGGGACAGGGGGTTTACGGGGAGCTGTTTTTT.

The CDR3 nucleotides read TGTGCCAGCAGCCGGACAGACAACACCGGGGAGCTGTTTTTT. This codes for CASSRTDNTGELFF. V gene TRBV3-1 (or the pseudogene TRBV3-2) combines with J gene TRBJ2-2; D might be TRBD1 (6 bases). V was pared by 4 bases and J by 2 bases, with 8 bases between. In germline, CDR1 is LGHDT, CDR2 YNNKEL (reference sequence). This CDR3 has 14 residues.

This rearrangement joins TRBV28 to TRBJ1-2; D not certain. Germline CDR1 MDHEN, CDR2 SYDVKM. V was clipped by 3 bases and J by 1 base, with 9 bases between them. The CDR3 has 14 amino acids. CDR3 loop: CASSLAERNYGYTF. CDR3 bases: TGTGCCAGCAGTTTGGCAGAGCGTAACTATGGCTACACCTTC.

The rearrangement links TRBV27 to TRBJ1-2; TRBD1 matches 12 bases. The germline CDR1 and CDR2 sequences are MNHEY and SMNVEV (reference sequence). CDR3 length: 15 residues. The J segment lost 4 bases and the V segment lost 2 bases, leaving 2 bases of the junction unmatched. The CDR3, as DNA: TGTGCCAGCAGTTTAGGGACAGGGGGCCTCTATGGCTACACCTTC. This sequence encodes CASSLGTGGLYGYTF.

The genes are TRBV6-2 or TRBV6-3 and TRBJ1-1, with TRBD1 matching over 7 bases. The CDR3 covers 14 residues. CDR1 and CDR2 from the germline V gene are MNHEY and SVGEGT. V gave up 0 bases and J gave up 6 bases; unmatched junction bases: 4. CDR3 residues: CASSYSNTGAEAFF. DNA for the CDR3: TGTGCCAGCAGTTACTCGAATACAGGGGCTGAAGCTTTCTTT.

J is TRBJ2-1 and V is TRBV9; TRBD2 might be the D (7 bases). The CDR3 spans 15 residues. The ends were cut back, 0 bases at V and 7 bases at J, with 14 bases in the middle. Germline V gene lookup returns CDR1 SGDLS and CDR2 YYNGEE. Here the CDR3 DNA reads TGTGCCAGCAGCGTAGGACTAGGGGGAGGGAATGAGCAGTTCTTC. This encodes CASSVGLGGGNEQFF.

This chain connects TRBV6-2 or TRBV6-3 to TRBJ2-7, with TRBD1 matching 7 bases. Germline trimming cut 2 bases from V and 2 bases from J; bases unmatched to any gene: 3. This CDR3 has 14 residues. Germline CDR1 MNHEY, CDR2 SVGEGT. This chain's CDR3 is CASSYRQGTYEQYF. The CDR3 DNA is TGTGCCAGCAGTTACCGACAGGGCACCTACGAGCAGTACTTC.

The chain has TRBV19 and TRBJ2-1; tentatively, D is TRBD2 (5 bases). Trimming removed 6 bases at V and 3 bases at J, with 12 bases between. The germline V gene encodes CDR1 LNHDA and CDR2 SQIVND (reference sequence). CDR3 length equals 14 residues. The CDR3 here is CASSPRGIYNEQFF. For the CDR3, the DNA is TGTGCCAGTAGCCCGAGAGGGATCTACAATGAGCAGTTCTTC.

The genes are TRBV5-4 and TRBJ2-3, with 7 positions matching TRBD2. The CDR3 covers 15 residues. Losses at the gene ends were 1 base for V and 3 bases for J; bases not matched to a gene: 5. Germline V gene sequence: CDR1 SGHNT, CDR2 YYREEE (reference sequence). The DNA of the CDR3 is TGTGCCAGCAGCTTGTCGGGCGGGAGAACAGATACGCAGTATTTT. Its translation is CASSLSGGRTDTQYF.

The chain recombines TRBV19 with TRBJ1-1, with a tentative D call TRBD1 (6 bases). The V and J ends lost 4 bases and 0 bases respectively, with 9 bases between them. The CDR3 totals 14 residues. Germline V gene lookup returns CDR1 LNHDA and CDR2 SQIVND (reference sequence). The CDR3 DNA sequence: TGTGCCAGTAGTAACAGGGACCTGAACACTGAAGCTTTCTTT. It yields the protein CASSNRDLNTEAFF.

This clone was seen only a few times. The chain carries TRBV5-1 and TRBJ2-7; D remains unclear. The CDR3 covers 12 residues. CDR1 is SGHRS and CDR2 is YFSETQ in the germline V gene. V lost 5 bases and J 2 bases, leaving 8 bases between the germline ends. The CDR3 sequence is CASRGETYEQYF. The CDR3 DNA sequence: TGCGCCAGCAGGGGCGAGACCTACGAGCAGTACTTC.

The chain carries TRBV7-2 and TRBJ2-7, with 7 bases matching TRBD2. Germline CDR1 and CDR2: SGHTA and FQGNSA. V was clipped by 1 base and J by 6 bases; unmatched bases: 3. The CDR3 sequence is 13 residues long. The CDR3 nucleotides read TGTGCCAGCAGCTTAGGGCGGGAGCGCGAGCAGTACTTC. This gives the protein CASSLGREREQYF.

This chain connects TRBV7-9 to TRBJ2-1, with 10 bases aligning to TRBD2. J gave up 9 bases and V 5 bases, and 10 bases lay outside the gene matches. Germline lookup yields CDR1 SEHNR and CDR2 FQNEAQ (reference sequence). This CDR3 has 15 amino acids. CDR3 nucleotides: TGTGCCAGCAGCCTCACCGGGACTAGCGTTGGTGAGCAGTTCTTC. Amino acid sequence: CASSLTGTSVGEQFF.

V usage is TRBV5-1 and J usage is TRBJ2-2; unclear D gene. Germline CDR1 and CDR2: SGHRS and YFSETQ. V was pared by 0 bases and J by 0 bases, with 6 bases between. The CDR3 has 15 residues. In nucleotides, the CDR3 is TGCGCCAGCAGCTTGGGGGCAGCGAACACCGGGGAGCTGTTTTTT. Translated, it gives CASSLGAANTGELFF.

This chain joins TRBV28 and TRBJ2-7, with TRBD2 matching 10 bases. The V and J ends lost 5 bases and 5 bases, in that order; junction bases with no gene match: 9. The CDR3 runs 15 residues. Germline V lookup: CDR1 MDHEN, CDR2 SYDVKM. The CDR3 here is CASSTSSGSIHEQYF. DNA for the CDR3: TGTGCCAGCAGTACTTCTAGCGGGAGTATCCACGAGCAGTACTTC.